This T cell receptor beta chain is from a study of T cell repertoires in cytomegalovirus infection. TCRdb redid the calling of the reads with MiXCR, one entry per CDR3 protein. The sample records under 350,000 distinct CDR3 sequences, 9% to 9.5% being singletons. Study-level points and caveats: Identification of carriers of CMV plus the relevant HLA was achieved through cumulative public TCR beta family frequency.

Comments on this clonotype: The antigen is unknown. A much larger clone lies a single base off, so this may be a read error.

From germline, CDR1 is SGHTA and CDR2 FQGNSA. The CDR3 loop spans 13 amino acids. This receptor was obtained from a human donor in good health (CMV status not recorded). Some clones in this sample may be carry-over from other donors' samples. The rearrangement links TRBV7-2 to TRBJ1-1; D uncertain. What was sequenced was PBMCs. Here the CDR3 reads CPSSLVVGRGAFF. Here the CDR3 DNA reads TGTCCCAGCAGCTTAGTAGTGGGTAGAGGGGCTTTCTTT.